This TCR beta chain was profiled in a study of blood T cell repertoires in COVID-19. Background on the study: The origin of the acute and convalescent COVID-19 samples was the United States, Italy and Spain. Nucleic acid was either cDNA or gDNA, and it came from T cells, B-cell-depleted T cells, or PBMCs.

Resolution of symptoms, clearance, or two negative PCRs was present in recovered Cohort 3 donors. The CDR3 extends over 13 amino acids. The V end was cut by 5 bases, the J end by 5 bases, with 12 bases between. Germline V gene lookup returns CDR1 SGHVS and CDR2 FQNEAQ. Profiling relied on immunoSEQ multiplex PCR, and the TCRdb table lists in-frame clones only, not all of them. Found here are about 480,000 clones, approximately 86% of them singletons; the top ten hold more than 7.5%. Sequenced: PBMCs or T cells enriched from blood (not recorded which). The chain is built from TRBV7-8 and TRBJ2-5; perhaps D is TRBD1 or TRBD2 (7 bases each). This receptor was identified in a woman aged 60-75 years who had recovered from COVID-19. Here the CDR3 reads CASSRQGGETQYF. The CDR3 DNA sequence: TGTGCCAGCAGCCGACAGGGAGGGGAGACCCAGTACTTC.